Listed below are T cell receptor beta chains from one sample, sequenced in a study of T-cell reconstitution after alpha-beta-depleted transplantation in children. TCRdb reprocessed the PCR reads with MiXCR, giving one entry per CDR3 protein. The sample shows over 80,000 distinct CDR3 sequences, 20% to 30% of them seen only once. The source was PBMCs, collected before TCRalphabeta/CD19-depleted stem cell transplant. These receptors were collected from a boy under 10 years old with acute lymphoblastic leukemia, due to receive a stem cell transplant. CDR3s leave out the opening cysteine and the closing phenylalanine or tryptophan.

TRBJ2-2	TRBV5-4	ASSPEDGELF
TRBJ1-1	TRBV5-6	ASSVPVRGGGMDGENTEAF
TRBJ1-5	TRBV2	ASSEVVGPQH
TRBJ2-2	TRBV7-2	ASSLASLAGHTGELF
TRBJ1-6	TRBV28	ASTSFGTPLH
TRBJ2-1	TRBV7-3	ASSLTSGGLSYEQF
TRBJ2-2	TRBV4-2	ASSQELRRDTGELF
TRBJ2-7	TRBV12-3/TRBV12-4	ASRSTSQRRLYEQY
TRBJ2-3	TRBV6-1	ASTPRASGSTDTQY
TRBJ1-1	TRBV6-6	ASSYPGQEAAF
TRBJ2-1	TRBV7-2	ASSARLAGGDNEQF
TRBJ2-1	TRBV7-9	ASSLGSGAPDYNEQF
TRBJ1-1	TRBV20-1	SARAIQGTEAF
TRBJ1-4	TRBV4-1	ASSHGLDRVL
TRBJ2-5	TRBV29-1	SVFGGVGETQY
TRBJ2-3	TRBV7-2	ASLGLAGGPRDTQY
TRBJ1-2	TRBV5-6	ASSPTQTSGGYT
TRBJ1-1	TRBV28	ASAPTGRNTEAF
TRBJ1-1	TRBV24-1	APTGGATEAF
TRBJ2-7	TRBV6-1	ASSQRADFGGSRY
TRBJ2-2	TRBV4-3	ASSQLPGGGGELF
TRBJ1-1	TRBV18	ASSGEMNTEAF
TRBJ2-2	TRBV7-8	ASSTSTGKGTGELF
TRBJ2-2	TRBV19	ASSPGQGRWTGELF
TRBJ2-7	TRBV10-3	VGYEQY
TRBJ2-3	TRBV5-1	ASSIGASAQY
TRBJ2-3	TRBV7-8	ASSFSPGLDTDTQY
TRBJ1-1	TRBV29-1	SGWGAEVPEAF
TRBJ2-1	TRBV29-1	SVEGQGGPEKF
TRBJ2-5	TRBV20-1	SGGLANELQETQY
TRBJ2-6	TRBV19	ASSVPTGEANVLT
TRBJ1-1	TRBV6-5	ASSYSTGTGGMNTEAF
TRBJ2-1	TRBV29-1	SAPAYNEQF
TRBJ1-1	TRBV5-6	ASSQRLVLSEAF
TRBJ2-3	TRBV2	TSSDWDTQY
TRBJ2-1	TRBV5-1	ASSLHRQGSEQF
TRBJ1-1	TRBV5-5	ASSLWADTEAF
TRBJ2-5	TRBV7-7	ASSGGLADQETQY
TRBJ2-2	TRBV5-1	ASGERITGELF
TRBJ2-1	TRBV4-3	ASSQENTRVSEQF
TRBJ2-1	TRBV20-1	SAPAGLAAYNEQF
TRBJ1-2	TRBV6-5	ASSYSVFPANYGYT
TRBJ2-5	TRBV5-1	ASSLSVGKIQTQY
TRBJ2-7	TRBV9	ASSVGAGEVNEQY
TRBJ2-1	TRBV12-3/TRBV12-4	ASSPTSPNYNEQF
TRBJ1-5	TRBV7-2	ASSITMGNQPQH
TRBJ1-2	TRBV20-1	SARSQGAGGYT
TRBJ2-7	TRBV20-1	SAHPLLERPLLVYEQY
TRBJ1-6	TRBV7-2	ASSWRRDSPLH
TRBJ2-1	TRBV28	ASSLFTETNNEQF
TRBJ2-7	TRBV7-2	ASSPKAGTAYEQY
TRBJ1-1	TRBV25-1	ASSEGTRVAEAF
TRBJ1-5	TRBV7-9	ASSSRDGFGPQH
TRBJ1-1	TRBV18	ASSPRLAENTEAF
TRBJ1-2	TRBV20-1	SARRSDRVGGYT
TRBJ1-1	TRBV5-5	ASSLLPPNTEAF